This TCR beta chain appears in the sequencing data of a study of control samples from healthy donors and cancer patients. Clones were sequenced by immunoSEQ multiplex PCR, and TCRdb holds only the in-frame ones, with some missing. The sample carries tens of thousands of clones, about 88% recorded once. V shed 4 bases and J shed 5 bases, with 8 bases lying between them. Germline values: CDR1 LGHDT, CDR2 YNNKEL (reference sequence). The CDR3 is made up of 12 amino acids. The receptor was isolated from a man aged 70-80 years with lung cancer. Sequenced sample: PBMCs. The V and J genes are TRBV3-1 (or the pseudogene TRBV3-2) and TRBJ2-5; possible D gene TRBD1, 5 bases. CDR3 coding DNA: TGTGCCAGCAGCCCAGGGTATGAGACCCAGTACTTC. Residues: CASSPGYETQYF.